This T cell receptor (beta chain) was profiled in a study of CD8+ T cells in alopecia areata (dated by TCRdb to 2016 to 2019). Regarding the study in general: The treated patients took part in an open-label pilot trial in which moderate-to-severe alopecia areata was treated with oral tofacitinib at 5 to 10 mg twice daily. Patients stayed on tofacitinib for 6 to 18 months and then had 6 months of follow-up off drug so that delayed response and recurrence could be assessed. To study T cell clonal expansion in alopecia areata, the researchers applied high-throughput TCRbeta sequencing to both the C3H/HeJ mouse model and human patients. On the human side, TCRbeta sequencing was run on scalp tissue and on sorted CD4+ and CD8+ peripheral blood T cells from healthy controls and from alopecia areata patients with either patchy or totalis/universalis disease. Tofacitinib-treated patients had biopsies at baseline and at 4 and 24 weeks of treatment, with a later scalp biopsy in several patients. Clonality in the scalp was compared among normal scalp (n=4), patchy alopecia areata scalp (n=8), and alopecia totalis/universalis scalp (n=8). RNA was extracted with the PAXgene miRNA kit for fixed scalp, the miRNeasy kit for PBMCs, and the RNeasy kit for mouse skin. immunoSEQ multiplex PCR using 35 Vbeta forward primers and 13 Jbeta reverse primers was used to amplify TCRbeta CDR3 regions. Points the paper makes about the study in general: Higher clonality and more expanded CD8+ clones were observed in lesional scalp than in normal scalp, particularly in alopecia totalis/universalis, a finding suggestive of antigenic drive. Shared TCR sequences between patients were less evident than in mice, which may be partly attributable to HLA diversity in the patient population. Unlike mouse skin, where gammadelta T cells dominate, normal human skin contains resident alphabeta T cells that get sequenced too, which complicates analysis of the scalp TCR repertoire.

Lesional scalp punch biopsies and peripheral blood were obtained from alopecia areata patients. PBMCs were separated by density centrifugation and stained for CD3, CD4 and CD8, after which CD4+ and CD8+ T cells were sorted on a FACSAria. Library construction relied on the immunoSEQ multiplex PCR assay. For TCR sequencing, RNA was extracted from every sample and reverse transcribed into cDNA to serve as template. SuperScript III was used for first-strand cDNA synthesis, primed with a 2:1 mix of oligo-dT and random hexamers. Amplification bias was assessed with a synthetic immune receptor repertoire, and residual bias was removed computationally. The authors processed their data as follows. Raw reads were preprocessed to remove errors, and CDR3 was defined according to IMGT conventions as the region from the conserved cysteine to phenylalanine. Clonality was calculated as 1 minus Shannon entropy normalized by log2 of the number of productive unique TCRs. Whether each scalp clone was CD4 or CD8 was inferred by checking scalp TCRbeta sequences against the CD4 and CD8 repertoires from sorted blood. Held by TCRdb, this immuneACCESS table contains in-frame sequences only and omits some clones. Under half of the omission traces to an unresolved V gene where checked; the cause of the rest is unknown. That table gives V, J and clone size, and the DNA gave D and trimming. The table for this sample lists about 150,000 clones; 45% to 60% of them were counted only once. The ten biggest clones cover over 5.5% of the sample.

A few counts support this clone. Its antigen target is currently unknown. No qualities accompany the bases; no much larger clone lies one base away. The CDR3 numbers 15 residues from cysteine through phenylalanine. Solely the CDR3 DNA is kept, with 45 bases framed from the first base. The germline V gene sets CDR1 to SQVTM and CDR2 to ANQGSEA. Unmatched junction bases come to 15, with V trimmed by 6 bases and J by 9 bases. This TCR came from a human donor with alopecia areata. The sample consisted of CD4+ T cells sorted from blood. The V and J genes are TRBV29-1 and TRBJ2-1; 9 of the junction bases match TRBD2. CDR3 protein: CSVDLLAGVVSEQFF. The sequence in DNA is TGCAGCGTAGATCTTTTAGCGGGAGTCGTCAGTGAGCAGTTCTTC.